Sequencing of this T cell receptor beta chain was carried out in a study of blood T cells in healthy people across ages. Study-wide results and limits: Reliance upon unsorted PBMCs precluded definitive naive versus antigen-experienced comparison.

V was shortened by 8 bases and J by 3 bases, with 14 bases between the two germline ends. The germline V gene has CDR1 MNHEY and CDR2 SMNVEV (reference sequence). The CDR3 covers 13 residues. Notes on this clonotype: Its matching antigen is unknown.

PCR was performed a second time for roughly 6 to 12 cycles using a sample-barcoded 5' primer and a J-beta primer mix. TCRdb called the 5' RACE reads again in MiXCR, with one record for every CDR3 protein. This table holds around 1.5 million distinct CDR3 sequences, around 59% found once. The sequenced material came from blood. The receptor's source is a man between 18 and 35 years old in good health. The chain recombines TRBV27 with TRBJ2-7; D possibly uses TRBD1 or TRBD2 (5 bases each). CDR3 bases: TGTGCCAGCGGGAGTGGGGCAGTCTACGAGCAGTACTTC. Its protein is CASGSGAVYEQYF.